Following are 14 T cell receptor beta chains from one sample sequenced in a study of cytotoxic CD8 clonotypes in ibrutinib-treated CLL. TCRdb's table, derived via immunoSEQ multiplex PCR, lists solely in-frame clones and lacks some. The data show approximately 280,000 clones, with more than 70% seen just once and about 6% held by the top ten. The starting material was PBMCs, obtained at disease progression, from a patient treated with ibrutinib. The receptors were gathered from a human donor with chronic lymphocytic leukemia.

The count of this clone is one. This chain's CDR3 is CATLPTNRGRGETQYF. The CDR3 bases are TGTGCCACCCTCCCAACAAACCGGGGACGGGGGGAGACCCAGTACTTC. The genes are TRBV7-2 and TRBJ2-5; possible D gene TRBD2, 6 bases. From germline, CDR1 is SGHTA and CDR2 FQGNSA. The CDR3 is made up of 16 amino acids. The ends were cut back, 10 bases at V and 5 bases at J, with 26 bases in the middle.

This rearrangement joins TRBV13 to TRBJ2-1, with 12 bases matching TRBD2. Germline loops: CDR1 PRHDT, CDR2 FYEKMQ (reference sequence). V shed 0 bases, J shed 8 bases, and the junction held 5 bases outside the gene matches. The CDR3 covers 16 residues. CDR3 coding DNA: TGTGCCAGCAGCTTAGGGACTAGCGGGAGACGGGATGAGCAGTTCTTC. Translating it yields CASSLGTSGRRDEQFF.

The chain is built from TRBV6-5 and TRBJ1-5, with D possibly matching TRBD1 (5 bases). The length of the CDR3 is 13 residues. V lost 5 bases, J lost 2 bases, and 7 bases lay in between. CDR1 is MNHEY, CDR2 SVGAGI, per germline. CDR3 bases: TGTGCCAGCAGTCGGACACGCAATCAGCCCCAGCATTTT. Translated: CASSRTRNQPQHF.

The genes are TRBV6-6 and TRBJ1-5; 7 bases line up with TRBD1. After removal of 6 bases from V and 3 bases from J, the junction contained 11 bases not matched to a gene. This CDR3 is built from 16 residues. Germline V gene sequence: CDR1 MNHNY, CDR2 SVGAGI (reference sequence). Written as DNA, the CDR3 is TGTGCCAGCAGCCCTATCCGGGGACAGCCCAATCAGCCCCAGCATTTT. This encodes CASSPIRGQPNQPQHF.

V gene TRBV29-1 combines with J gene TRBJ1-2; TRBD1 matches 7 bases. The CDR3 is made up of 15 amino acids. V shed 3 bases, J shed 4 bases, and the junction held 11 bases outside the gene matches. Germline-derived CDR1 and CDR2 are SQVTM and ANQGSEA. The CDR3 sequence: CSVDPREGASYGYTF. For the CDR3, the DNA is TGCAGCGTTGACCCCAGGGAGGGGGCATCCTATGGCTACACCTTC.

J is TRBJ2-1 and V is TRBV10-1; D is ambiguous. Germline V gene data show CDR1 as WNHNN and CDR2 as SYGVQD (reference sequence). V lost 5 bases and J 8 bases, leaving 10 bases between the germline ends. The CDR3 extends over 12 amino acids. The DNA of the CDR3 is TGCGCCAGCAGTCAATCTACCGATGAGCAGTTCTTC. Amino acids: CASSQSTDEQFF.

V gene TRBV28 combines with J gene TRBJ2-7; 11 bases line up with TRBD2. The J segment lost 6 bases and the V segment lost 3 bases, leaving 7 bases of the junction unmatched. The V gene's germline CDR1 is MDHEN and CDR2 SYDVKM. This CDR3 is built from 15 residues. The CDR3 DNA sequence: TGTGCCAGCAGTTTTCCACTAGCGGGAGTATCCGAGCAGTACTTC. Translation gives CASSFPLAGVSEQYF. The full variable domain, rest sourced from reference TRBV28 and TRBJ2-7, is DVKVTQSSRYLVKRTGEKVFLECVQDMDHENMFWYRQDPGLGLRLIYFSYDVKMKEKGDIPEGYSVSREKKERFSLILESASTNQTSMYLCASSFPLAGVSEQYFGPGTRLTVT.

This chain links TRBV15 with TRBJ1-1; a possible D gene is TRBD1 (6 bases). V was trimmed by 5 bases and J by 3 bases, leaving 22 bases between them. The CDR3 extends over 17 amino acids. In germline, CDR1 is LNHNV, CDR2 YYDKDF (reference sequence). The CDR3 bases are TGTGCCACCAGCCCCCTTTGGGGGCGGCGGTCGGACACTGAAGCTTTCTTT. Amino acid sequence: CATSPLWGRRSDTEAFF.

The table lists this clone with a count of one. The V gene is TRBV20-1, the J gene TRBJ2-3; D not resolved. V lost 6 bases, J lost 4 bases, and 8 bases lay in between. This CDR3 has 11 residues. CDR1 and CDR2 (germline): DFQATT, SNEGSKA (reference sequence). The CDR3 nucleotides read TGCAGTGCCGAGCGCTCAGATACGCAGTATTTT. It encodes CSAERSDTQYF.

This sequence joins TRBV21-1 and TRBJ2-1; TRBD1, as called in the table, went unchecked against the DNA. TRBV21-1 is a recognized pseudogene. The CDR3 is made up of 16 amino acids. This CDR3 is CASSKGAGPLRNEQFF. The CDR3 DNA reads as TGTGCCAGCAGCAAAGGGGCCGGCCCACTTAGAAATGAGCAGTTCTTC.

The chain employs TRBV5-1 and TRBJ1-2, with D perhaps TRBD1 (6 bases). The CDR3 contains 14 residues. The V end was cut by 5 bases, the J end by 6 bases, with 17 bases between. Germline values: CDR1 SGHRS, CDR2 YFSETQ. The CDR3 is CASRPGQPGDGYTF. The DNA of the CDR3 is TGCGCCAGCAGACCTGGACAGCCCGGGGATGGCTACACCTTC.

The chain links TRBV4-3 to TRBJ2-2; D ambiguous. The V end was cut by 0 bases, the J end by 6 bases, with 11 bases between. Per germline, CDR1 LGHNA and CDR2 YSLEER. The CDR3 loop spans 15 amino acids. CDR3 sequence (DNA): TGCGCCAGCAGCCAAGATCTGTCAGTTCCCGGGGAGCTGTTTTTT. Its protein is CASSQDLSVPGELFF.

The V and J genes are TRBV19 and TRBJ1-1; D uncertain. Deletions cut 6 bases from V and 8 bases from J, with 7 bases between. The CDR3 sequence is 10 residues long. CDR1 LNHDA and CDR2 SQIVND come from the germline V gene (reference sequence). CDR3 loop: CASSQVEAFF. CDR3 in DNA: TGTGCCAGTAGCCAGGTAGAAGCTTTCTTT.

This clone was detected only a few times. The rearrangement joins TRBV9 to TRBJ2-4; 9 nucleotides match TRBD1. This CDR3 has 14 amino acids. CDR1 is SGDLS and CDR2 is YYNGEE in the germline V gene. V lost 3 bases and J lost 11; bases outside the gene matches: 9. The CDR3 spells CASSGLDRGSVQYF. The CDR3 nucleotides read TGTGCCAGCAGCGGCCTGGACAGGGGTTCGGTTCAGTACTTC.